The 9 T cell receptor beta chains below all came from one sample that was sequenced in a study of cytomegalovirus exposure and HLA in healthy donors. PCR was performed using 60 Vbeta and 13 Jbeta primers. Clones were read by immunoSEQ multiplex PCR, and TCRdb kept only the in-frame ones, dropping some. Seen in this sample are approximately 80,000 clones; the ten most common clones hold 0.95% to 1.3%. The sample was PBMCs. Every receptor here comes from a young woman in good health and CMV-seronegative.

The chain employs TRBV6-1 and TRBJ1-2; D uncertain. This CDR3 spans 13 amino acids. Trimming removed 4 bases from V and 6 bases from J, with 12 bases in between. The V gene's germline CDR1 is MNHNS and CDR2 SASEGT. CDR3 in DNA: TGTGCCAGCAGTGCCTCCGGGGAAAATGGCTACACCTTC. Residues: CASSASGENGYTF.

CDR3 DNA: TGTGCCATCAGTGAGCATGGCAGTACCTACGAGCAGTACTTC. It is translated as CAISEHGSTYEQYF. The gene calls are TRBV10-3 and TRBJ2-7; D is undetermined. With 2 bases removed from V and 2 bases from J, the gap between germline ends came to 10 bases. Per germline, CDR1 ENHRY and CDR2 SYGVKD. The CDR3 length is 14 residues.

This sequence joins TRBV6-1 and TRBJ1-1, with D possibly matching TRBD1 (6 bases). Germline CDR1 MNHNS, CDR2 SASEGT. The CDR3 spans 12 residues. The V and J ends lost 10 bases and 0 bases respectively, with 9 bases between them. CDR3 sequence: CATGQLNTEAFF. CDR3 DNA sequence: TGTGCCACCGGACAGCTGAACACTGAAGCTTTCTTT.

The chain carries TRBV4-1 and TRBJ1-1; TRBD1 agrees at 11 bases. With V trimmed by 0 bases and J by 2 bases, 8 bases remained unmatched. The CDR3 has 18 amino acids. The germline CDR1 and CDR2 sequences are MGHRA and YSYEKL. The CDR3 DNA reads TGCGCCAGCAGCCAAGATCCCGGGACAGGGGGTTACAACACTGAAGCTTTCTTT. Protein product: CASSQDPGTGGYNTEAFF.

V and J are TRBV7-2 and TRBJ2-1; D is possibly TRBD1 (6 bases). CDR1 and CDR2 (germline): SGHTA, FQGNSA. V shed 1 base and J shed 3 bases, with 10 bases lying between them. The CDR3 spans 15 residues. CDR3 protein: CASSLGQGNYNEQFF. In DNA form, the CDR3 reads TGTGCCAGCAGCTTAGGGCAGGGGAACTACAATGAGCAGTTCTTC.

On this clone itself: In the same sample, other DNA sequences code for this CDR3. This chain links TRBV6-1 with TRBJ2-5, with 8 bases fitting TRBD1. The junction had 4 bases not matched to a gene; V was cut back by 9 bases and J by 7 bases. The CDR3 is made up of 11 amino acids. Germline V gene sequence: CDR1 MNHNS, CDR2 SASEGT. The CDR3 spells CARNDRGTQYF. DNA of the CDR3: TGTGCCAGAAACGACAGGGGGACCCAGTACTTC.

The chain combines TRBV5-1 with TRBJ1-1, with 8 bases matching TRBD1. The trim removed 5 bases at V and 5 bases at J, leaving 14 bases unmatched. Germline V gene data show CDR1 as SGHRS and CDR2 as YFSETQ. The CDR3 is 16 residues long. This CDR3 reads CASRKGPGQGGTEAFF. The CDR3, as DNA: TGCGCCAGCAGAAAGGGGCCCGGACAGGGAGGTACTGAAGCTTTCTTT. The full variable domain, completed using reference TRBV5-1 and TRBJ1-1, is KAGVTQTPRYLIKTRGQQVTLSCSPISGHRSVSWYQQTPGQGLQFLFEYFSETQRNKGNFPGRFSGRQFSNSRSEMNVSTLELGDSALYLCASRKGPGQGGTEAFFGQGTRLTVV.

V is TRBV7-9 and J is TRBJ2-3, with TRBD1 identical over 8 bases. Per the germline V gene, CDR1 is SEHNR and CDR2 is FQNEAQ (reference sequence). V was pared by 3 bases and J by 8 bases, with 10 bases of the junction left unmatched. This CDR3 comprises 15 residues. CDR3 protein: CASSFGGSGGVTQYF. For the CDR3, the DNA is TGTGCCAGCAGCTTCGGGGGATCAGGGGGCGTTACGCAGTATTTT.

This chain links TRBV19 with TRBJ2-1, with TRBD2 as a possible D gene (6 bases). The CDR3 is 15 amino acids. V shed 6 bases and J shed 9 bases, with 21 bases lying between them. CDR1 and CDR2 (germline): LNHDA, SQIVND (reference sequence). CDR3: CASRPYGAGGSEQFF. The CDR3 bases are TGTGCCAGTAGGCCCTACGGCGCCGGGGGAAGTGAGCAGTTCTTC. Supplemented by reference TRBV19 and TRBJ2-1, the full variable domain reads DGGITQSPKYLFRKEGQNVTLSCEQNLNHDAMYWYRQDPGQGLRLIYYSQIVNDFQKGDIAEGYSVSREKKESFPLTVTSAQKNPTAFYLCASRPYGAGGSEQFFGPGTRLTVL.